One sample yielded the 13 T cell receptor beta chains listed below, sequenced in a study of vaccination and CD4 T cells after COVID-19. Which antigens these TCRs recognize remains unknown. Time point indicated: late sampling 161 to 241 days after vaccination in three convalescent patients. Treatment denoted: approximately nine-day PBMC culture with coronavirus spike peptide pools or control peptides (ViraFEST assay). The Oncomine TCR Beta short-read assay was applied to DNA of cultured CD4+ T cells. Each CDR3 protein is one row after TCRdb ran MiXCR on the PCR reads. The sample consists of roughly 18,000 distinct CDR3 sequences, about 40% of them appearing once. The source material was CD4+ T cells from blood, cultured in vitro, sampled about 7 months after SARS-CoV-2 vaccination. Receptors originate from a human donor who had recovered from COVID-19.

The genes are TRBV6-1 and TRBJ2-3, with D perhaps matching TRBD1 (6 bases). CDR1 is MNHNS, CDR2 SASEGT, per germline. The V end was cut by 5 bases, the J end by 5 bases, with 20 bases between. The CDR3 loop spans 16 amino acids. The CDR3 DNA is TGTGCCAGCAGTCCCGGGATAGGGGGTGTCATAGATACGCAGTATTTT. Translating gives CASSPGIGGVIDTQYF.

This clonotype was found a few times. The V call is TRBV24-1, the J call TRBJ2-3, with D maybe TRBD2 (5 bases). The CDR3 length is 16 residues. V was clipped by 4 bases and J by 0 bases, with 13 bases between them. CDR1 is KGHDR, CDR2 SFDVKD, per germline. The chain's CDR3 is CATSDPGRESTDTQYF. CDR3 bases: TGTGCCACCAGTGACCCCGGACGGGAAAGCACAGATACGCAGTATTTT.

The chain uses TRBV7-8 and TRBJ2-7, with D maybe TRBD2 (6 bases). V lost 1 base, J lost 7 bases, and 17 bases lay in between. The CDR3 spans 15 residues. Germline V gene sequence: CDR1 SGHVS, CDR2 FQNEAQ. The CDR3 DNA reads TGTGCCAGCAGCTTAGTATCGGCGGGACGTTGGGAGCAGTACTTC. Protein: CASSLVSAGRWEQYF.

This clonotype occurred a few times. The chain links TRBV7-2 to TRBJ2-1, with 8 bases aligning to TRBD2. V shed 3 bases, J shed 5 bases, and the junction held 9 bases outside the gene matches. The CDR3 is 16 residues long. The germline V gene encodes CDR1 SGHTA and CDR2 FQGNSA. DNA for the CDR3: TGTGCCAGCAGCTTTATAGCGGGACTAGTGAACAATGAGCAGTTCTTC. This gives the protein CASSFIAGLVNNEQFF.

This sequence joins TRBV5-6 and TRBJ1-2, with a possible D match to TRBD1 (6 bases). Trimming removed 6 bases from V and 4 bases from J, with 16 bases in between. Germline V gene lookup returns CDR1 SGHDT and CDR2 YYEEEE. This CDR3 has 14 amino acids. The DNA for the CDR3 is TGTGCCAGCACCGAGGGACACAGAATCTATGGCTACACCTTC. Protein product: CASTEGHRIYGYTF. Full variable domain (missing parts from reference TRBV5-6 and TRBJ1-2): DAGVTQSPTHLIKTRGQQVTLRCSPKSGHDTVSWYQQALGQGPQFIFQYYEEEERQRGNFPDRFSGHQFPNYSSELNVNALLLGDSALYLCASTEGHRIYGYTFGSGTRLTVV.

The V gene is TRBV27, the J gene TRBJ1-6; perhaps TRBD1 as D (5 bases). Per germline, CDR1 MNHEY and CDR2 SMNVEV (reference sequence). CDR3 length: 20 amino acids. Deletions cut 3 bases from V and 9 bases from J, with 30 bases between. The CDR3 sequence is CASSFRQRTRGDFIFSPLHF. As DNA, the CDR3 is TGTGCCAGCAGTTTCCGACAGCGGACCCGGGGGGACTTCATCTTTTCACCCCTCCACTTT.

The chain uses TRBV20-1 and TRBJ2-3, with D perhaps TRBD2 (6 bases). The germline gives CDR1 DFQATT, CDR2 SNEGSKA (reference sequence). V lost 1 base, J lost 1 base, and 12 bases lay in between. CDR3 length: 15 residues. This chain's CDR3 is CSARAPGLGTDTQYF. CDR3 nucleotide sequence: TGCAGTGCTAGAGCCCCGGGACTTGGCACAGATACGCAGTATTTT.

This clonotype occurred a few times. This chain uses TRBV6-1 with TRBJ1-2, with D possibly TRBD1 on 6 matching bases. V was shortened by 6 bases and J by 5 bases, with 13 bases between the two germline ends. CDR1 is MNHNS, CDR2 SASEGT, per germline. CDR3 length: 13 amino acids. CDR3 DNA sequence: TGTGCCAGCAGACCCGGACAGACTTATGGCTACACCTTC. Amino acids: CASRPGQTYGYTF.

In DNA, the CDR3 is TGTGCCAGCAGCCGGGACAGGGACGATCAGCCCCAGCATTTT. This codes for CASSRDRDDQPQHF. This chain joins TRBV6-1 and TRBJ1-5; TRBD1 matches at 9 bases. The CDR3 runs to 14 residues. J was trimmed by 5 bases and V by 6 bases; bases with no gene match: 5. Germline V CDR1 and CDR2: MNHNS, SASEGT.

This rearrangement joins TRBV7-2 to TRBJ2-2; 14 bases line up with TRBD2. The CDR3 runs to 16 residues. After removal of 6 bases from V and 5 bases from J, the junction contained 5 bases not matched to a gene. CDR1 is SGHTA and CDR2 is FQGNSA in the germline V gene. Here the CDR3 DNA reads TGTGCCAGCAGATACGGACTAGCGGGGGGAACCGGGGAGCTGTTTTTT. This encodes CASRYGLAGGTGELFF.

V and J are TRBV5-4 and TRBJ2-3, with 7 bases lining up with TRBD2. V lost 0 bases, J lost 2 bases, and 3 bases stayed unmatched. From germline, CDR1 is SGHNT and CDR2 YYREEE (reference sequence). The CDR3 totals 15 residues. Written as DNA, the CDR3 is TGTGCCAGCAGCTTGGCTAGCGGAAACACAGATACGCAGTATTTT. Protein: CASSLASGNTDTQYF.

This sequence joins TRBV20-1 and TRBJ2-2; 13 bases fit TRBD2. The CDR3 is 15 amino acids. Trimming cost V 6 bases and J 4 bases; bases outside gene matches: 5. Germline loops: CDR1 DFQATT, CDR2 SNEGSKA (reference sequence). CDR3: CSARLAGGSTGELFF. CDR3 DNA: TGCAGTGCGAGACTAGCGGGGGGCAGCACCGGGGAGCTGTTTTTT.

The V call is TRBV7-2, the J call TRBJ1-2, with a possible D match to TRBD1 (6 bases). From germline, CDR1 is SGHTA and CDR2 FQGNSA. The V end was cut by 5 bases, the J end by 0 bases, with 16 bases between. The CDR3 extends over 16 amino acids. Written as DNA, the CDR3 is TGTGCCAGCAGCCCGGGGGGGCGCAGGGCTAACTATGGCTACACCTTC. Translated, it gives CASSPGGRRANYGYTF.